The next 15 T cell receptor beta chains were all read from a single sample in a study of shared clonotypes between healthy human individuals. Profiled with immunoSEQ multiplex PCR; TCRdb holds only in-frame clones, not every one. The sample lists some 1.4 million clones, roughly 96% seen once, with over 1% in the top ten. The sample consisted of naive CD4+ T cells sorted from blood. Subset of the sample: CD45RA+ positively selected. These receptors were collected from a young man in good health.

The genes are TRBV6-6 and TRBJ1-4; D gene uncertain. The CDR3 has 15 amino acids. V was pared by 2 bases and J by 10 bases, with 17 bases between. Germline CDR1 reads MNHNY; CDR2 reads SVGAGI (reference sequence). The CDR3 DNA reads as TGTGCCAGCAGTTACCAAGTGGTTTCTAGTGGAAAACTGTTTTTT. Residues: CASSYQVVSSGKLFF.

With respect to this clone: Other DNA variants within this sample encode the same CDR3. The rearrangement uses TRBV5-1 and TRBJ2-7; D gene ambiguous. V was shortened by 0 bases and J by 0 bases, with 1 base between the two germline ends. The CDR3 is made up of 12 amino acids. Germline V CDR1 and CDR2: SGHRS, YFSETQ. DNA of the CDR3: TGCGCCAGCAGCTTGGTCTCCTACGAGCAGTACTTC. It yields the protein CASSLVSYEQYF.

V is TRBV14 and J is TRBJ2-3, with TRBD2 identical over 7 bases. V was clipped by 0 bases and J by 11 bases; unmatched bases: 8. Germline CDR1 is SGHDN and CDR2 is FVKESK. The CDR3 covers 14 residues. The CDR3 protein is CASSQDPGAGRQYF. In DNA form, the CDR3 reads TGTGCCAGCAGCCAAGATCCCGGAGCGGGACGGCAGTATTTT.

This clone has a single count. The genes are TRBV5-1 and TRBJ2-1; D unclear. CDR1 and CDR2 (germline): SGHRS, YFSETQ. V shed 4 bases and J shed 1 base, with 9 bases lying between them. CDR3 length: 14 residues. This CDR3 is CASSADGSYNEQFF. The CDR3, as DNA: TGCGCCAGCAGCGCGGACGGGTCCTACAATGAGCAGTTCTTC.

This clone was detected once. This chain links TRBV15 with TRBJ2-7; 7 bases agree with TRBD1. The CDR3 covers 15 residues. CDR1 is LNHNV and CDR2 is YYDKDF in the germline V gene (reference sequence). V lost 2 bases to trimming and J lost 5 bases; unmatched junction nucleotides: 9. CDR3 region: CATSRPQGEQDEQYF. In DNA, the CDR3 is TGTGCCACCAGCAGACCCCAGGGGGAGCAGGACGAGCAGTACTTC.

The CDR3, as DNA: TGTGCCATCAGTGGCAATAGGGGACTAGCGGGAGAGGCTGAGCAGTTCTTC. As protein: CAISGNRGLAGEAEQFF. This chain links TRBV10-3 with TRBJ2-1; 14 bases align to TRBD2. The ends lost 4 bases at V and 9 bases at J; junction bases unmatched: 11. The CDR3 contains 17 residues. Germline CDR1 is ENHRY and CDR2 is SYGVKD.

The chain couples TRBV28 to TRBJ1-2, with TRBD1 as a possible D gene (5 bases). The CDR3 runs 14 residues. With 6 bases removed from V and 2 bases from J, the gap between germline ends came to 13 bases. Germline V gene sequence: CDR1 MDHEN, CDR2 SYDVKM. As DNA, the CDR3 is TGTGCCAGCAGATCCGGGACCCAGAACTATGGCTACACCTTC. Its translation: CASRSGTQNYGYTF.

This clone was seen a single time. The chain employs TRBV4-1 and TRBJ2-7, with 9 bases lining up with TRBD1. Germline V gives CDR1 MGHRA, CDR2 YSYEKL. V trimming: 0 bases; J trimming: 1 base; junction bases outside the gene matches: 4. This CDR3 is built from 16 residues. CDR3 loop: CASSQEPGQGSYEQYF. The CDR3 bases are TGCGCCAGCAGCCAAGAGCCGGGACAGGGTTCCTACGAGCAGTACTTC.

This chain joins TRBV30 and TRBJ2-1; 7 nucleotides match TRBD2. Germline CDR1 reads GTSNPN; CDR2 reads SVGIG (reference sequence). The trim removed 4 bases at V and 8 bases at J, leaving 17 bases unmatched. The CDR3 has 16 amino acids. The CDR3 is CAWNPQLGGSPDEQFF. The CDR3 DNA reads as TGTGCCTGGAACCCACAACTGGGCGGGAGCCCCGATGAGCAGTTCTTC.

This chain joins TRBV7-3 and TRBJ1-2; a weak D match, TRBD1 (5 bases). Germline V gene sequence: CDR1 SGHTA, CDR2 FQGTGA. CDR3 length equals 16 residues. V was cut by 2 bases and J by 3 bases, with 16 bases left in between. In nucleotides, the CDR3 is TGTGCCAGCAGCTTATCGCCCCGGGACCGATACTATGGCTACACCTTC. Translating it yields CASSLSPRDRYYGYTF.

The gene calls are TRBV12-5 and TRBJ2-1; D is ambiguous. V was cut by 6 bases and J by 4 bases, with 10 bases left in between. The CDR3 contains 13 residues. Germline assignment: CDR1 LGHNT and CDR2 FRNRAP. CDR3 bases: TGTGCTAGTGGCCCCGATTTATACAATGAGCAGTTCTTC. Encoded protein: CASGPDLYNEQFF.

The chain uses TRBV4-3 and TRBJ1-2, with D possibly matching TRBD1 (6 bases). The CDR3 length is 14 residues. The V gene's germline CDR1 is LGHNA and CDR2 YSLEER. The V and J ends lost 4 bases and 5 bases respectively, with 14 bases between them. The CDR3 protein is CASSRARGEYGYTF. The CDR3 nucleotides read TGCGCCAGCAGCCGCGCTAGGGGGGAATATGGCTACACCTTC.

The chain is built from TRBV6-1 and TRBJ2-5, with D perhaps TRBD1 or TRBD2 (5 bases each). Trimming stripped 4 bases from V and 7 bases from J, with 16 bases between. Germline V gene data show CDR1 as MNHNS and CDR2 as SASEGT. There are 14 residues in the CDR3. The CDR3 DNA reads TGTGCCAGCAGTGTGGACGTGGGGGTAGGGACCCAGTACTTC. Amino acids: CASSVDVGVGTQYF.

This chain links TRBV19 with TRBJ1-1; D is undetermined. CDR1 LNHDA and CDR2 SQIVND come from the germline V gene (reference sequence). The CDR3 consists of 13 residues. V lost 3 bases and J 7 bases, leaving 12 bases between the germline ends. The CDR3 spells CASSIPELVEAFF. CDR3 nucleotide sequence: TGTGCCAGTAGTATTCCGGAGTTAGTTGAAGCTTTCTTT.

J is TRBJ2-7 and V is TRBV21-1; the D call TRBD2 from the table was never checked on the DNA. TRBV21-1 is a recognized pseudogene. The CDR3 loop spans 12 amino acids. As DNA, the CDR3 is TGTGCCAGCACCCCGGGACTAGCGGCCCACCGTTTC. It yields the protein CASTPGLAAHRF.